Sequencing of this TCR beta chain was carried out in a study of T cell changes during pregnancy in multiple sclerosis. Produced via immunoSEQ multiplex PCR; TCRdb's table is partial and in-frame only. The sample includes under 30,000 clones, approximately 90% of them seen just once. The CDR3 loop spans 13 amino acids. Per germline, CDR1 SGHTA and CDR2 FQGNSA. Trimming took 1 base from V and 6 from J, leaving 7 bases between them. This receptor was identified in a female donor with multiple sclerosis, enrolled in a pregnancy study. The rearrangement joins TRBV7-2 to TRBJ2-1; a possible D gene is TRBD2 (5 bases). The sample consisted of CD8+ T cells from peripheral blood mononuclear cells, taken in the second trimester of pregnancy. The CDR3 here is CASSLGTSNEQFF. In DNA, the CDR3 is TGTGCCAGCAGCTTAGGTACTAGCAATGAGCAGTTCTTC.